This is a list of T cell receptor beta chains from one sample in a study of CD8+ T cells in alopecia areata. Measured with immunoSEQ multiplex PCR; TCRdb has only the in-frame clones, and not every one. The sample includes about 110,000 clones, roughly 89% of them seen just once. Here the sequenced sample was CD8+ T cells sorted from blood, taken at week 24, from a patient treated with tofacitinib. Source of these receptors: a human donor with alopecia areata. Both conserved end residues are part of each CDR3.

CASSLVESSPRFTDTQYF,TRBV7-2,TRBJ2-3
CASSQSIAALSQETQYF,TRBV4-3,TRBJ2-5
CASSRTGDGAYEQYF,TRBV13,TRBJ2-7
CASLLAGWGSYEQYF,TRBV4-2,TRBJ2-7
CASSLAASGGAVDTQYF,TRBV5-1,TRBJ2-3
CSVGEGFYEQYF,TRBV29-1,TRBJ2-7
CAISYRDSSVGDEQYF,TRBV10-3,TRBJ2-7
CASSQAGTTNYEQYF,TRBV4-2,TRBJ2-7
CASSFRRSGANVLTF,TRBV5-1,TRBJ2-6
CAISVWVSETQYF,TRBV10-3,TRBJ2-5
CASSQGMIRGIGNTGELFF,TRBV4-3,TRBJ2-2
CASSSLGLMPYEQYF,TRBV7-9,TRBJ2-7
CASSLLTGETQYF,TRBV7-2,TRBJ2-5
CASSLGGGTQYF,TRBV5-6,TRBJ2-5
CSVDEGQGQETQYF,TRBV29-1,TRBJ2-5
CATSREGYTDTQYF,TRBV15,TRBJ2-3
CSVDSGGTQYF,TRBV29-1,TRBJ2-5
CATSRDQVGGGTEAFF,TRBV15,TRBJ1-1
CASSQDSMNTEAFF,TRBV5-1,TRBJ1-1
CASSPPQGKNTEAFF,TRBV18,TRBJ1-1
CASSLESSIRVKDTQYF,TRBV27,TRBJ2-3
CASSDVSGVFDEQFF,TRBV6-1,TRBJ2-1
CASSLGTGVEGYTF,TRBV7-8,TRBJ1-2
CASSPRDYYSTDTQYF,TRBV7-9,TRBJ2-3
CASSEGTSTTYEQYF,TRBV2,TRBJ2-7
CASSHPFGGERYEQYF,TRBV5-1,TRBJ2-7
CASSQGLADGETQYF,TRBV4-3,TRBJ2-5
CASSSIAGGAYEQYF,TRBV13,TRBJ2-7
CASSHGTSGGTDTQYF,TRBV5-6,TRBJ2-3